Listed below are T cell receptor beta chains from one sample, sequenced in a study of shared clonotypes between healthy human individuals. Data came from immunoSEQ multiplex PCR; TCRdb stores just in-frame clones and leaves some out. The data hold about 800,000 clones, with roughly 96% observed a single time. The sequencing sample was made of naive CD8+ T cells sorted from blood. These receptors were taken from a man younger than 45 in good health. The CDR3 runs from the conserved cysteine through the conserved F or W. The D gene is left open where the match is weak. Rows give clone size only sometimes, using once, few, many, or a class for an expanded clone.

DNA	CDR3	D	V	size	J	length
TGTGCCATCAGTGGGTCGGGACCCACAGATACGCAGTATTTT	CAISGSGPTDTQYF	-	TRBV10-3	-	TRBJ2-3	14
TGCAGCGTTGATTCAGCGGGAGAGTACAATGAGCAGTTCTTC	CSVDSAGEYNEQFF	TRBD2	TRBV29-1	once	TRBJ2-1	14
TGCGCCAGCAGCGTACAGGGTGCCGATCAGCCCCAGCATTTT	CASSVQGADQPQHF	-	TRBV4-1	-	TRBJ1-5	14
TGTGCCAGCAGTTCGGCCGGGACGGAGACTGAAGCTTTCTTT	CASSSAGTETEAFF	-	TRBV6-5	-	TRBJ1-1	14
TGTGCCAGCGCGGACAGTAACGACCAAGAGACCCAGTACTTC	CASADSNDQETQYF	-	TRBV2	-	TRBJ2-5	14
TGTGCCACCAGCAGAGTGAAAGATAGACAGTACAATGAGCAGTTCTTC	CATSRVKDRQYNEQFF	-	TRBV15	-	TRBJ2-1	16
TGTGCCAGCAGCCTACCAGTCAGGAACGAGCAGTACTTC	CASSLPVRNEQYF	-	TRBV7-9	-	TRBJ2-7	13
TGTGCCAGCAGCTTAGGGTTAGCGGGACTTGGAGAGCAGTACTTC	CASSLGLAGLGEQYF	TRBD2	TRBV13	-	TRBJ2-7	15
TGTGCCAGCAGTGAAGAGAGTAGCGGTCAGGGACCCTATGGCTACACCTTC	CASSEESSGQGPYGYTF	-	TRBV6-1	once	TRBJ1-2	17
TGTGCCTGGAGTGTATCAGGACTATATGGGACCCAGTACTTC	CAWSVSGLYGTQYF	-	TRBV30	-	TRBJ2-5	14
TGCGCCAGCAGCGCAAACCCCCCTAGCGGCTCCTACGAGCAGTACTTC	CASSANPPSGSYEQYF	TRBD2	TRBV5-1	-	TRBJ2-7	16
TGTGCCAGCAGTTTCGCACTAGCGGAGGCCCAGTTCTTC	CASSFALAEAQFF	TRBD2	TRBV28	-	TRBJ2-1	13
TGTGCCAGCAGTCCCTCGCTAGGCCAGCATCATTCGGATTTCTACGAGCAGTACTTC	CASSPSLGQHHSDFYEQYF	-	TRBV7-6	once	TRBJ2-7	19
TGTGCCAGCAGCTCCCATGGGGACTTCTCGGGGGGTGAGCAGTTCTTC	CASSSHGDFSGGEQFF	TRBD2	TRBV7-6	-	TRBJ2-1	16
TGCGCCAGCAGCCCTAGCGGGAGGTCCCTAGACGTAGTTCGTCGGCAACAAGAGACCCAGTACTTC	CASSPSGRSLDVVRRQQETQYF	TRBD2	TRBV5-1	-	TRBJ2-5	22
TGTGCCAGCAGCTTATCCGATGGAGCAGATACGCAGTATTTT	CASSLSDGADTQYF	-	TRBV7-9	-	TRBJ2-3	14
TGTGCCAGTAGTAGGACTAGCGGTTCCTACAATGAGCAGTTCTTC	CASSRTSGSYNEQFF	TRBD2	TRBV19	-	TRBJ2-1	15
TGCGCCAGCTCCTTGGGGCATTCCTACGAGCAGTACTTC	CASSLGHSYEQYF	-	TRBV5-1	-	TRBJ2-7	13
TGTGCCAGCAACCCTCCAGGATTCTACGAGCAGTACTTC	CASNPPGFYEQYF	-	TRBV7-8	once	TRBJ2-7	13
TGTGCCAGCAGTACCGGACAGGGGTACTACGAGCAGTACTTC	CASSTGQGYYEQYF	TRBD1	TRBV6-1	-	TRBJ2-7	14